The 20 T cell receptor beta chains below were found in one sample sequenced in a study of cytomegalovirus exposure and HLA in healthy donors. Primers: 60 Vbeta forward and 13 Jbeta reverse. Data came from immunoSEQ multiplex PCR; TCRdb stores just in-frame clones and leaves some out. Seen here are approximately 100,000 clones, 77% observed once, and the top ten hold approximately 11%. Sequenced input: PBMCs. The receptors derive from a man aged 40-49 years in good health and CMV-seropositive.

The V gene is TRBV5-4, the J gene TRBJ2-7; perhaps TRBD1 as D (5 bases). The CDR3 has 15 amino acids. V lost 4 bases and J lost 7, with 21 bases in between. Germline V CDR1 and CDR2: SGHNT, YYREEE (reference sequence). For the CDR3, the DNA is TGTGCCAGCAGCCCACCAGGACACTCGAGATTAGAGCAGTACTTC. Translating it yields CASSPPGHSRLEQYF. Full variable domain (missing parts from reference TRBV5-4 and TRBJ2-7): ETGVTQSPTHLIKTRGQQVTLRCSSQSGHNTVSWYQQALGQGPQFIFQYYREEENGRGNFPPRFSGLQFPNYSSELNVNALELDDSALYLCASSPPGHSRLEQYFGPGTRLTVT.

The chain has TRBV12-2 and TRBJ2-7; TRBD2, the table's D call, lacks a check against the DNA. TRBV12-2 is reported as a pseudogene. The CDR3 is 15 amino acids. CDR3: CASRLVAGGVSEQYF. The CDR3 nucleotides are TGTGCAAGTCGCTTAGTGGCGGGGGGCGTGAGCGAGCAGTACTTC.

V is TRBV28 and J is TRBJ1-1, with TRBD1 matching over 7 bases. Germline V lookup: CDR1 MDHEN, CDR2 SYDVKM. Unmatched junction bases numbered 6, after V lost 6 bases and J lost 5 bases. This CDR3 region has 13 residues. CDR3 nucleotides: TGTGCCAGCAGAACCGCAGGGGGTACTGAAGCTTTCTTT. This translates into CASRTAGGTEAFF. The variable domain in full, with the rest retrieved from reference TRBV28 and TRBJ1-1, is DVKVTQSSRYLVKRTGEKVFLECVQDMDHENMFWYRQDPGLGLRLIYFSYDVKMKEKGDIPEGYSVSREKKERFSLILESASTNQTSMYLCASRTAGGTEAFFGQGTRLTVV.

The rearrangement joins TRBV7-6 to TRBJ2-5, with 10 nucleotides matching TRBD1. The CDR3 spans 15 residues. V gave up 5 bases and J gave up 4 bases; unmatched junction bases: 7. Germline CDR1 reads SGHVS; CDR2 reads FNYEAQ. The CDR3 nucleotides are TGTGCCAGCAGCGACGGACAGGGGGTAGGAGAGACCCAGTACTTC. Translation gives CASSDGQGVGETQYF.

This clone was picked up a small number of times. Here the CDR3 reads CASSPGSGAIEAFF. Written as DNA, the CDR3 is TGCGCCAGCAGCCCAGGGTCAGGGGCTATAGAAGCTTTCTTT. The gene calls are TRBV4-3 and TRBJ1-1; maybe TRBD1 (6 bases). CDR3 size: 14 residues. The germline V gene has CDR1 LGHNA and CDR2 YSLEER. Trimming took 4 bases from V and 8 from J, leaving 17 bases between them.

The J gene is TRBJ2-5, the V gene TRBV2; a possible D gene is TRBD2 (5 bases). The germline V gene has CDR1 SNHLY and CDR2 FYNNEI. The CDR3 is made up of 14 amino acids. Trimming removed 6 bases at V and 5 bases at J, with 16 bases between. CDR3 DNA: TGTGCCAGCAGAAGACTTCGGGAAGGGGAGACCCAGTACTTC. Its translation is CASRRLREGETQYF.

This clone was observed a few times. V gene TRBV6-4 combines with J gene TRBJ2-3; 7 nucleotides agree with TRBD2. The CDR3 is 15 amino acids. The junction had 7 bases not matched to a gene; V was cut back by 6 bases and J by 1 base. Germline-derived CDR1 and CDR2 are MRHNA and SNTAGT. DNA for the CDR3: TGTGCCAGCAGCGTAAGCGGGGAGGGCACAGATACGCAGTATTTT. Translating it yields CASSVSGEGTDTQYF.

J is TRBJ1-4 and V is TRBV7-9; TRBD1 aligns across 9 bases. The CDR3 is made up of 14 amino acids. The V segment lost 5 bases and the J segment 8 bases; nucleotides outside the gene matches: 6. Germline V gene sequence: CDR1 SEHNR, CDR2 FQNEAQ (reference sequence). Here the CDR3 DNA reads TGTGCCAGCAGCCTGACAGGGGGTGGAGAAAAACTGTTTTTT. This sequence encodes CASSLTGGGEKLFF.

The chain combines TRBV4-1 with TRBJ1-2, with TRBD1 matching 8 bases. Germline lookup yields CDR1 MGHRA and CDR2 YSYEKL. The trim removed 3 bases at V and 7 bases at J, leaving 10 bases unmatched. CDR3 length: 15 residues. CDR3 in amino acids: CASSHQMGQEVGYTF. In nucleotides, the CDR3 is TGCGCCAGCAGCCACCAAATGGGACAGGAGGTTGGCTACACCTTC.

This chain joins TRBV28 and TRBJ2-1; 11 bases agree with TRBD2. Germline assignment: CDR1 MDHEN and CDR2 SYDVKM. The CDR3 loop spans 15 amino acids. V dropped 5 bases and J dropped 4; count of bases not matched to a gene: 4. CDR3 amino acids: CASSKLAGAYNEQFF. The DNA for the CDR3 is TGTGCCAGCAGTAAACTAGCGGGGGCATACAATGAGCAGTTCTTC.

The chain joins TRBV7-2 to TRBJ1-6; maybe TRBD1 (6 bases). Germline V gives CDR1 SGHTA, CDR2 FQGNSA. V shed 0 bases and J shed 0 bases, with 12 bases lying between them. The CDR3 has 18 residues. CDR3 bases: TGTGCCAGCAGCTTAGCGAGAGGGGGTAGCTCCTATAATTCACCCCTCCACTTT. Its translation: CASSLARGGSSYNSPLHF.

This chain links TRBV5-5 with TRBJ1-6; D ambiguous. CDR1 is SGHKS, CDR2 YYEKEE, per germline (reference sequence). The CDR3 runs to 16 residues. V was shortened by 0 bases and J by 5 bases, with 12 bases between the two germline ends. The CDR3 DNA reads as TGTGCCAGCAGCTTGGGACGGCCCGGGGATAATTCACCCCTCCACTTT. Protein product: CASSLGRPGDNSPLHF. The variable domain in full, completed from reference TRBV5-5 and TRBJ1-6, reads DAGVTQSPTHLIKTRGQQVTLRCSPISGHKSVSWYQQVLGQGPQFIFQYYEKEERGRGNFPDRFSARQFPNYSSELNVNALLLGDSALYLCASSLGRPGDNSPLHFGNGTRLTVT.

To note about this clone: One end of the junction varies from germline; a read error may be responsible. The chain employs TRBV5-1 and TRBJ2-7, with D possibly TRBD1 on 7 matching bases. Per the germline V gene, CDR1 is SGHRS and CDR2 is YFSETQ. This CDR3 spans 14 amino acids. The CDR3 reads CASTLEGQSYEQYF. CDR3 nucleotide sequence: TGCGCCAGCACCTTGGAGGGACAGTCCTACGAGCAGTACTTC.

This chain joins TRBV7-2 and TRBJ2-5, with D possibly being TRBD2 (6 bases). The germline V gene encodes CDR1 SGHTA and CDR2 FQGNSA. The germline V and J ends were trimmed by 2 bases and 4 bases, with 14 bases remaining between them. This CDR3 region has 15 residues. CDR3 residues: CASSLNGGPRETQYF. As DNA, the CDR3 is TGTGCCAGCAGCTTAAACGGGGGTCCCCGAGAGACCCAGTACTTC.

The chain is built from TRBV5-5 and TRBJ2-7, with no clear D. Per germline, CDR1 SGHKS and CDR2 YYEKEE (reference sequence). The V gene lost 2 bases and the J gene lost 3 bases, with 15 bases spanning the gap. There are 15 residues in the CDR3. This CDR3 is CASSFFVRQHYEQYF. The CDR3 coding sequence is TGTGCCAGCAGCTTTTTTGTGCGGCAGCACTACGAGCAGTACTTC.

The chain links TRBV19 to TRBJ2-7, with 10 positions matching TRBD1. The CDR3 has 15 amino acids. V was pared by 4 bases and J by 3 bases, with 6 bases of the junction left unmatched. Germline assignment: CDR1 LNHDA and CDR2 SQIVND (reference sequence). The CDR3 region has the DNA TGTGCCAGTAGTAAGATCGGGACAGGGGTCTACGAGCAGTACTTC. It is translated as CASSKIGTGVYEQYF.

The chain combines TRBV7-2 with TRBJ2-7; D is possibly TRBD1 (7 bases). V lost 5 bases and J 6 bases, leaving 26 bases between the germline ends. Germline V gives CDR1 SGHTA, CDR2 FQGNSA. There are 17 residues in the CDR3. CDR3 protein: CASSPSYATGQAGEQYF. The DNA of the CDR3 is TGTGCCAGCAGCCCCTCTTACGCGACAGGGCAAGCGGGCGAGCAGTACTTC.

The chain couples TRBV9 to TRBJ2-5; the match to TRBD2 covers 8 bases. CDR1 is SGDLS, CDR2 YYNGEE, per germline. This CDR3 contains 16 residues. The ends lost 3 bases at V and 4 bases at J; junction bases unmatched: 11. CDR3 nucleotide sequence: TGTGCCAGCAGCGAAGGCGTCGGGGGGGGCGCAGAGACCCAGTACTTC. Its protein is CASSEGVGGGAETQYF.

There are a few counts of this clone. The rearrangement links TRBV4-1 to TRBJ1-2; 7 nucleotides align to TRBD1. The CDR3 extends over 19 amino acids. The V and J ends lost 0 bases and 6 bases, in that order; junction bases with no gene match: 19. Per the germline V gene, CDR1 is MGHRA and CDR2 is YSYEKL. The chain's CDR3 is CASSQDMRDSRTKVHGYTF. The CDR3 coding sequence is TGCGCCAGCAGCCAAGATATGCGGGACAGCCGCACTAAAGTTCATGGCTACACCTTC.

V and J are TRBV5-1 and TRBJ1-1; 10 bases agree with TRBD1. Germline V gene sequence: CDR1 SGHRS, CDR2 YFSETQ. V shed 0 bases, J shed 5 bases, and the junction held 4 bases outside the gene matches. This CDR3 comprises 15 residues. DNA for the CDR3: TGCGCCAGCAGCTTGGCAGGACAGGGGGTAACTGAAGCTTTCTTT. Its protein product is CASSLAGQGVTEAFF.